This passage covers 21 T cell receptor beta chains from one sample sequenced in a study of PD-L1 blockade in urothelial cancer. Clones were read by immunoSEQ multiplex PCR, and TCRdb kept only the in-frame ones, dropping some. The sample holds around 26,000 clones; about 88% are singletons and the top ten take roughly 30%. Source: PBMCs, taken around atezolizumab (anti-PD-L1) treatment. These receptors all stem from a man in his 60s with urothelial cancer.

This chain links TRBV5-1 with TRBJ2-1, with 15 bases lining up with TRBD2. After removal of 3 bases from V and 2 bases from J, the junction contained 3 bases not matched to a gene. The CDR3 runs to 17 residues. Per the germline V gene, CDR1 is SGHRS and CDR2 is YFSETQ. The CDR3 DNA reads TGCGCCAGCAGCTCGGGACTAGCGGGGGGCCCCTACAATGAGCAGTTCTTC. Its protein is CASSSGLAGGPYNEQFF.

The rearrangement links TRBV27 to TRBJ2-1, with 16 positions matching TRBD2. J gave up 8 bases and V 6 bases, and 7 bases lay outside the gene matches. Germline CDR1 reads MNHEY; CDR2 reads SMNVEV (reference sequence). CDR3 length: 16 amino acids. The CDR3, as DNA: TGTGCCAGCAGGCCCTCGGGACTAGCGGGGGGGGATGAGCAGTTCTTC. This encodes CASRPSGLAGGDEQFF.

DNA for the CDR3: TGTGCCAGCAGCTTAGGAGGGGGCACTGGGGCCAACGTCCTGACTTTC. It is translated as CASSLGGGTGANVLTF. The chain couples TRBV7-6 to TRBJ2-6; 7 bases align to TRBD1. Losses at the gene ends were 1 base for V and 2 bases for J; bases not matched to a gene: 2. Per the germline V gene, CDR1 is SGHVS and CDR2 is FNYEAQ. This CDR3 has 16 amino acids. Full variable domain (missing parts from reference TRBV7-6 and TRBJ2-6): GAGVSQSPRYKVTKRGQDVALRCDPISGHVSLYWYRQALGQGPEFLTYFNYEAQQDKSGLPNDRFSAERPEGSISTLTIQRTEQRDSAMYRCASSLGGGTGANVLTFGAGSRLTVL.

The rearrangement joins TRBV4-1 to TRBJ2-3; D might be TRBD1 (6 bases). This CDR3 region has 18 residues. Trimming cost V 4 bases and J 1 base, with 21 bases left between them. Looked up from germline, CDR1 is MGHRA and CDR2 is YSYEKL. CDR3 bases: TGCGCCAGCAGCCGTGCCCTTTCAGGGACATCGGGCACAGATACGCAGTATTTT. Encoded protein: CASSRALSGTSGTDTQYF.

In this sample, this clone turned up once. V gene TRBV10-3 combines with J gene TRBJ1-3; 8 bases agree with TRBD1. This CDR3 has 16 amino acids. V lost 0 bases and J lost 3; bases outside the gene matches: 4. The V gene's germline CDR1 is ENHRY and CDR2 SYGVKD. The CDR3 DNA is TGTGCCATCAGTGAGTCAGACAGGGGATATGGAAACACCATATATTTT. Translation: CAISESDRGYGNTIYF.

This clone has just a few counts. The V and J genes are TRBV28 and TRBJ1-5; D is possibly TRBD1 (5 bases). This CDR3 has 14 amino acids. Trimming took off 2 bases at V and 3 bases at J, with 8 bases between the two ends. Looked up from germline, CDR1 is MDHEN and CDR2 is SYDVKM. Written as DNA, the CDR3 is TGTGCCAGCAGTTTACTAGGGGTCAATCAGCCCCAGCATTTT. Residues: CASSLLGVNQPQHF.

Note on this clone: At one end, the junction sequence differs from germline, possibly due to a read error. The chain uses TRBV5-1 and TRBJ1-2, with a weak D call TRBD1 (6 bases). The germline V gene has CDR1 SGHRS and CDR2 YFSETQ. The length of the CDR3 is 14 residues. This CDR3 reads CASSLVWGGEGYTF. DNA of the CDR3: TGTGCCAGCAGCTTGGTTTGGGGGGGCGAGGGCTACACCTTC.

In this sample, this clone turned up many times. The chain is built from TRBV5-4 and TRBJ1-6; 8 positions match TRBD1. CDR1 is SGHNT and CDR2 is YYREEE in the germline V gene (reference sequence). The CDR3 consists of 16 residues. Trimming at V came to 0 bases and at J to 5 bases, leaving 4 bases not matched to a gene. As DNA, the CDR3 is TGTGCCAGCAGCTTGGGGGCAGGGGGCGATAATTCACCCCTCCACTTT. Its protein product is CASSLGAGGDNSPLHF.

The chain couples TRBV5-6 to TRBJ1-2, with TRBD1 as a possible D gene (6 bases). V lost 3 bases to trimming and J lost 8 bases, with 17 bases between them. Germline-derived CDR1 and CDR2 are SGHDT and YYEEEE. This CDR3 contains 14 residues. The CDR3 coding sequence is TGTGCCAGCAGCTCCGGGTGGGGCAGGGGAGGCTACACCTTC. Translation gives CASSSGWGRGGYTF.

This chain uses TRBV7-2 with TRBJ1-5, with D tentatively TRBD1 (6 bases). Germline V gene data show CDR1 as SGHTA and CDR2 as FQGNSA. The V end lost 4 bases, the J end lost 6 bases, and 16 bases lay between the germline ends. The CDR3 sequence is 15 residues long. The CDR3 nucleotides are TGTGCCAGCAGCTCGCACAGGGTAGGTGTTCAGCCCCAGCATTTT. It yields the protein CASSSHRVGVQPQHF. The full variable domain, its missing parts supplied by reference TRBV7-2 and TRBJ1-5, is GAGVSQSPSNKVTEKGKDVELRCDPISGHTALYWYRQSLGQGLEFLIYFQGNSAPDKSGLPSDRFSAERTGGSVSTLTIQRTQQEDSAVYLCASSSHRVGVQPQHFGDGTRLSIL.

This clone was counted once. A read error is possible here, since a much larger clone lies one base away. This chain links TRBV30 with TRBJ1-5; 7 bases fit TRBD1. This CDR3 is built from 13 residues. The germline V gene has CDR1 GTSNPN and CDR2 SVGIG (reference sequence). CDR3 sequence (DNA): TGTGCCTGGGGCGACAGGGAAGGACAGCTCCAGCATTTT. Amino acids: CAWGDREGQLQHF.

The chain has TRBV12-5 and TRBJ2-1; 14 bases are shared with TRBD2. J gave up 8 bases and V 6 bases, and 6 bases lay outside the gene matches. Germline lookup yields CDR1 LGHNT and CDR2 FRNRAP. The CDR3 is 15 residues long. CDR3 bases: TGTGCTAGTGGGACTAGCGGGAGGGCGGACTATGAGCAGTTCTTC. Amino acids: CASGTSGRADYEQFF.

V and J are TRBV6-1 and TRBJ1-5, with 7 bases that match TRBD1. This CDR3 has 15 amino acids. After removal of 6 bases from V and 6 bases from J, the junction contained 11 bases not matched to a gene. The germline V gene encodes CDR1 MNHNS and CDR2 SASEGT. CDR3 amino acids: CASSPGTDRRQPQHF. The CDR3 DNA follows: TGTGCCAGCAGCCCGGGGACAGACCGCCGTCAGCCCCAGCATTTT.

The V gene is TRBV5-1, the J gene TRBJ1-3; a possible D gene is TRBD1 (6 bases). Germline assignment: CDR1 SGHRS and CDR2 YFSETQ. The CDR3 is 14 amino acids. Trimming removed 0 bases from V and 2 bases from J, with 6 bases in between. CDR3 DNA: TGCGCCAGCAGCTTGGACAGGGCTGGAAACACCATATATTTT. It is translated as CASSLDRAGNTIYF.

This clone was seen once. The rearrangement joins TRBV6-1 to TRBJ2-2, with 7 nucleotides matching TRBD1. CDR3 length equals 14 residues. After removal of 6 bases from V and 4 bases from J, the junction contained 5 bases not matched to a gene. Germline V CDR1 and CDR2: MNHNS, SASEGT. Written as DNA, the CDR3 is TGTGCCAGCAGCTACAGGGGTTCCACCGGGGAGCTGTTTTTT. Amino acids: CASSYRGSTGELFF.

The chain has TRBV19 and TRBJ1-5, with TRBD1 matching over 9 bases. The CDR3 contains 16 residues. J was trimmed by 6 bases and V by 3 bases; bases with no gene match: 9. Germline assignment: CDR1 LNHDA and CDR2 SQIVND (reference sequence). The CDR3, as DNA: TGTGCCAGTAGTATCTCCCGGACAGGGGTGTTTCAGCCCCAGCATTTT. Protein: CASSISRTGVFQPQHF.

The genes are TRBV11-2 and TRBJ1-1; tentatively, D is TRBD1 (6 bases). The germline V gene encodes CDR1 SGHAT and CDR2 FQNNGV. V gave up 3 bases and J gave up 4 bases, with 18 bases separating them. CDR3 length: 16 amino acids. The CDR3 coding sequence is TGTGCCAGCAGCTTCTCTATGGGGGCAGTCGGCACTGAAGCTTTCTTT. Translated, it gives CASSFSMGAVGTEAFF.

The chain joins TRBV15 to TRBJ2-4; TRBD2 agrees at 9 bases. This CDR3 contains 18 residues. Germline V lookup: CDR1 LNHNV, CDR2 YYDKDF (reference sequence). The J segment lost 0 bases and the V segment lost 2 bases, leaving 8 bases of the junction unmatched. CDR3 residues: CATSRHWTSEIAKNIQYF. The CDR3 DNA follows: TGTGCCACCAGCAGACATTGGACTAGCGAAATAGCCAAAAACATTCAGTACTTC.

The chain links TRBV30 to TRBJ1-2, with TRBD1 matching 7 bases. CDR3 length: 13 residues. With 2 bases clipped from V and 5 bases from J, the junction kept 5 bases outside the gene matches. Germline V gene data show CDR1 as GTSNPN and CDR2 as SVGIG (reference sequence). The CDR3 DNA follows: TGTGCCTGGAGTCGGGACAGACCATATGGCTACACCTTC. This codes for CAWSRDRPYGYTF.

The gene calls are TRBV27 and TRBJ1-1; D gene ambiguous. CDR1 MNHEY and CDR2 SMNVEV come from the germline V gene (reference sequence). The CDR3 length is 15 residues. V lost 6 bases, J lost 1 base, and 15 bases lay in between. The CDR3 here is CASRVYLAGNTEAFF. In DNA, the CDR3 is TGTGCCAGCAGAGTGTACCTGGCGGGGAACACTGAAGCTTTCTTT.

The rearrangement joins TRBV6-4 to TRBJ2-4; TRBD2 is a possible D gene (5 bases). This CDR3 is built from 16 residues. The ends were cut back, 5 bases at V and 0 bases at J, with 14 bases in the middle. Germline CDR1 and CDR2: MRHNA and SNTAGT. The CDR3 DNA reads TGTGCCAGCAGTCAGGACGCGGCGGGAGCCAAAAACATTCAGTACTTC. Protein: CASSQDAAGAKNIQYF.